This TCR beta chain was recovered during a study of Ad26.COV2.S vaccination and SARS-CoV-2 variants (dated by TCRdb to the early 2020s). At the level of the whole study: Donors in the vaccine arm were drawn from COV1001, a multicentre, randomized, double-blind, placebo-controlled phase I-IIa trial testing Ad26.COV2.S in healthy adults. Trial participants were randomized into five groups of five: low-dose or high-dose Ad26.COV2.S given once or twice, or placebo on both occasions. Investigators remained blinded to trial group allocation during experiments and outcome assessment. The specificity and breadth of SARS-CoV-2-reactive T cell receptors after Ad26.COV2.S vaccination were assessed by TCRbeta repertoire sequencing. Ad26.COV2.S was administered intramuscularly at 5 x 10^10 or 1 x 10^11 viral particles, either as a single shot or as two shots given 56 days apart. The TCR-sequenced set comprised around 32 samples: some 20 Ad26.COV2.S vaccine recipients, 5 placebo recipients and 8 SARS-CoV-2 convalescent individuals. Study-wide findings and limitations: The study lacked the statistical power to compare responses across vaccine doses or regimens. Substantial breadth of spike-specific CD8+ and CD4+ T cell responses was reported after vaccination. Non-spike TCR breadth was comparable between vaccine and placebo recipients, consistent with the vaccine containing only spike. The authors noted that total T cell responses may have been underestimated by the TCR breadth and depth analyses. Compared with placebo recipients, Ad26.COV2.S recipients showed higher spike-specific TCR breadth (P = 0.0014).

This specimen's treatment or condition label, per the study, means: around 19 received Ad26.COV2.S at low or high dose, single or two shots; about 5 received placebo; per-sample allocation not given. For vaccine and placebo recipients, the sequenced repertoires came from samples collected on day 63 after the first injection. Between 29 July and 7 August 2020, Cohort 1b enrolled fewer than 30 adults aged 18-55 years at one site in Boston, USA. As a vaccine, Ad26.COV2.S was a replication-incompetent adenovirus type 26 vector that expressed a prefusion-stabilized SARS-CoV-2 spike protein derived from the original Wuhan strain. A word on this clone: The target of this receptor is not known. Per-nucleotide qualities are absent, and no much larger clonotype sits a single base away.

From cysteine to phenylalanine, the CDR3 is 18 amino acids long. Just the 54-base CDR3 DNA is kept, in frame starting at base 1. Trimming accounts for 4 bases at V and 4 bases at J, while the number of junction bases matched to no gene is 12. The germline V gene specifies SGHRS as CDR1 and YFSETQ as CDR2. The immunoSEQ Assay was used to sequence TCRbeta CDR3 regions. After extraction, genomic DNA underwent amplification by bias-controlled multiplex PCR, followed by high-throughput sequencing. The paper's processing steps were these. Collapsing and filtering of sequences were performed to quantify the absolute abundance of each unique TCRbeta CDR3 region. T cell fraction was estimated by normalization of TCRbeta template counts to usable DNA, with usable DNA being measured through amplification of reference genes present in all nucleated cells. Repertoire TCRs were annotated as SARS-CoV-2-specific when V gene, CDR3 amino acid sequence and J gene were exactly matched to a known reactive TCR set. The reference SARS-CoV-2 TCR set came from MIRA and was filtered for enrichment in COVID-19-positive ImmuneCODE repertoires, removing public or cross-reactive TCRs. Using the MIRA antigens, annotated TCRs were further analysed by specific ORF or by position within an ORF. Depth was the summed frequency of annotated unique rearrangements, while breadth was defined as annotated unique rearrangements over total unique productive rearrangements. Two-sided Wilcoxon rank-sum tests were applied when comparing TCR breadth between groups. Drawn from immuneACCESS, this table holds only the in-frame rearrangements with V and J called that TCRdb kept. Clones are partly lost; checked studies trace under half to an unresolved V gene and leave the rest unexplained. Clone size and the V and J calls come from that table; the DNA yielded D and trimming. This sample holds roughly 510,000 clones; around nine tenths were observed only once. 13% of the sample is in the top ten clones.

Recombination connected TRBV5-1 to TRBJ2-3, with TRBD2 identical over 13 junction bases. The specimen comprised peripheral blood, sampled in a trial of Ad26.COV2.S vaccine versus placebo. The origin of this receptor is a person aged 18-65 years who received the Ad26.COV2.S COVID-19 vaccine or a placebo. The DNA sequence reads TGCGCCAGCAGCACAGTCCCGGGACTAGCGGGACGGGCAGATACGCAGTATTTT. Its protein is CASSTVPGLAGRADTQYF.